The clone carrying this T cell receptor (beta chain) was observed a single time. Its antigen remains unknown. Measured with immunoSEQ multiplex PCR; TCRdb has only the in-frame clones, and not every one. This table has around 70,000 clones, less than 95% appearing once. The germline gives CDR1 SGHDT, CDR2 YYEEEE. The CDR3 has 13 amino acids. With 4 bases removed from V and 4 bases from J, the gap between germline ends came to 11 bases. This entry belongs to a study of cytomegalovirus exposure and HLA in healthy donors. Study-wide context: Per a later analysis, the roughly 680 first-cohort and some 110 validation repertoires shared one platform.

Study-level results: Rare sequences made up most TCRs, while some public TCRs were found in many donors. It was reported that the classifier diagnosed cytomegalovirus status with high specificity and sensitivity in both the original and validation cohorts. Through in vitro validation, a few CMV-associated chains were shown to be specific for CMV antigens.

The sample comprised PBMCs. This chain joins TRBV5-6 and TRBJ1-2; no firm D call. The sequence was collected from a woman aged 18-29 years in good health and CMV-seronegative. Here the CDR3 reads CASSPTAPYGYTF. CDR3 in DNA: TGTGCCAGCAGCCCTACTGCACCCTATGGCTACACCTTC.